This section outlines one TCR beta chain sequence together with its context. Its antigen is unidentified. After extraction with the RNeasy kit, roughly 0.5 to 1 ug of the RNA was reverse transcribed using random hexamers. Across 54 Vbeta and 13 Jbeta, immunoSEQ multiplex PCR amplified TCR beta CDR3. TCRdb processed the immunoSEQ multiplex PCR reads anew with MiXCR; each CDR3 protein has one entry. The sample holds about 120,000 distinct CDR3 sequences, 94% seen once. These data belong to a study of CD8 T cells in Susac syndrome. Study-wide points: Acknowledgment was made by the study that its TCR sequencing and HLA analysis involved a relatively small number of individuals.

CD8+ and CD4+ T cells were negatively isolated; TEMRA cells were FACS-enriched. What was sequenced was CD4+ T cells from PBMCs. The receptor was isolated from a human donor in good health.

CDR3 coding DNA: TGTGCCAGCAGTTCCGTCGGACAAGCCACTGAAGCTTTCTTT. Protein product: CASSSVGQATEAFF. The rearrangement uses TRBV6-2 or TRBV6-3 and TRBJ1-1; a weak D match, TRBD1 (5 bases). The CDR3 has 14 residues. Looked up from germline, CDR1 is MNHEY and CDR2 is SVGEGT. The V end was cut by 4 bases, the J end by 4 bases, with 13 bases between.